This entry concerns a single T cell receptor beta chain. In the original workflow: Researchers report that nucleated cell counts were estimated from reference gene primer amplification. Clones were sequenced by immunoSEQ multiplex PCR, and TCRdb holds only the in-frame ones, with some missing. V and J calls plus clone size are reproduced from that table; the DNA served to infer D and trimming. The top ten hold about 2.3% of the sample, which has roughly 410,000 clones, about 90% seen once. The sample belongs to a study of blood T cell repertoires in COVID-19. The wider study: Whether acute or convalescent, the COVID-19 samples came from the United States, Italy and Spain. T cells, B-cell-depleted T cells, or PBMCs provided the cDNA or gDNA that served as material.

Seattle's cohort entered during active infection and was followed longitudinally. The CDR3 has 15 amino acids. CDR1 SGHTA and CDR2 FQGNSA come from the germline V gene. V lost 5 bases to trimming and J lost 2 bases; unmatched junction nucleotides: 4. The sample comprised peripheral blood. The chain couples TRBV7-2 to TRBJ2-3, with TRBD2 matching 10 bases. The receptor comes from an older woman with COVID-19, enrolled during active disease. The CDR3 spells CASSGSGGTTDTQYF. The CDR3 DNA follows: TGTGCCAGCAGCGGTAGCGGGGGGACCACAGATACGCAGTATTTT.